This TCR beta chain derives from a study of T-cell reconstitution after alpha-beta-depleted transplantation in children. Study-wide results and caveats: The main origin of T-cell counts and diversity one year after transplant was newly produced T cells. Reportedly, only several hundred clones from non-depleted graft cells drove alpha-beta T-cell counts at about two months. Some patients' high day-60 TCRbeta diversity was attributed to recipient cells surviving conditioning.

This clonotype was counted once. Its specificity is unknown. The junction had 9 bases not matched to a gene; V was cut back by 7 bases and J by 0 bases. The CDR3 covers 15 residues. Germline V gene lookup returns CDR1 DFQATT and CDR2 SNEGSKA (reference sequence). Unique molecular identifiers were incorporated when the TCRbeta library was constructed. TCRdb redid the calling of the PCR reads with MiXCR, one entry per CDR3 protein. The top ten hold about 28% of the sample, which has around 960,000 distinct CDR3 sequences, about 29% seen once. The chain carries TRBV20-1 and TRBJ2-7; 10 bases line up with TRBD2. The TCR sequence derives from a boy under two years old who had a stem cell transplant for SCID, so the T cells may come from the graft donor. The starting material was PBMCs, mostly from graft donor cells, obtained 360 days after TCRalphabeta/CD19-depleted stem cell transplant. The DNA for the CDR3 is TGCAGTGTTCTAGCGGGGGCTACACACTCCTACGAGCAGTACTTC. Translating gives CSVLAGATHSYEQYF.